This entry lists 31 T cell receptor beta chains sequenced from one sample in a study of T cell clonality in common variable immunodeficiency. Sequencing was performed with immunoSEQ multiplex PCR; in TCRdb, only in-frame clones are kept and a portion is missing. The profile covers 40,000 or so clones, none occurring a single time. The sequencing input was peripheral blood mononuclear cells. The origin of the receptors is a person aged 18 to 70 in good health.

This clone was seen ten or more times. The CDR3 here is CASSYGTVNTGELFF. The sequenced part of the CDR3 DNA is TGTGCCAGTAGTTACGGGACAGTTAACACCGGGGAG. The rearrangement uses TRBV19 and TRBJ2-2, with 7 bases lining up with TRBD1. The CDR3 is cut off 3 residues early in the read; its end comes from the germline J gene. The germline gives CDR1 LNHDA, CDR2 SQIVND (reference sequence). The V segment lost 5 bases and the J segment 2 bases; nucleotides outside the gene matches: 5. CDR3 length: 15 residues.

There are many counts of this clone. The read stops 3 residues short of the end of the CDR3; the missing end is completed from the germline J gene. This sequence joins TRBV10-1 and TRBJ1-1; perhaps TRBD1 as D (6 bases). V was clipped by 4 bases and J by 5 bases, with 11 bases between them. Germline V gene data show CDR1 as WNHNN and CDR2 as SYGVQD (reference sequence). The CDR3 runs to 13 residues. CDR3: CASSATQGTEAFF. CDR3 bases read: TGCGCCAGCAGTGCGACCCAGGGGACTGAA.

This clone occurred many times. The sequence runs out 3 residues before the end of the CDR3; the remainder is reconstructed from the germline J gene. This sequence joins TRBV7-6 and TRBJ2-6; D remains ambiguous. V was clipped by 4 bases and J by 0 bases, with 13 bases between them. The CDR3 is 17 amino acids. Germline V CDR1 and CDR2: SGHVS, FNYEAQ. Incomplete CDR3 DNA: TGTGCCAGCAGCTCTTGGCAGGCCAGCTCTGGGGCCAACGTC. Protein product: CASSSWQASSGANV. The whole CDR3 sequence is CASSSWQASSGANVLTF. Full variable domain (rest looked up from reference TRBV7-6 and TRBJ2-6): GAGVSQSPRYKVTKRGQDVALRCDPISGHVSLYWYRQALGQGPEFLTYFNYEAQQDKSGLPNDRFSAERPEGSISTLTIQRTEQRDSAMYRCASSSWQASSGANVLTFGAGSRLTVL.

This clone was seen repeatedly, ten times or more. Read coverage stops 3 residues before the CDR3 terminus; the germline J gene supplies the remainder. This chain connects TRBV9 to TRBJ1-1; the D gene is possibly TRBD1 (5 bases). The germline CDR1 and CDR2 sequences are SGDLS and YYNGEE. The CDR3 contains 11 residues. The sequenced part of the CDR3 DNA is TGTGCCAGCAGCGCGGGGGTTGTA. This sequence encodes CASSAGVV. The complete CDR3 sequence is CASSAGVVAFF.

In its sample, this clone was seen many times. Sequencing ends 3 residues short of the CDR3 end; the germline J gene provides the rest. The genes are TRBV9 and TRBJ2-3; D remains ambiguous. This CDR3 comprises 15 residues. Trimming took off 0 bases at V and 3 bases at J, with 11 bases between the two ends. The germline CDR1 and CDR2 sequences are SGDLS and YYNGEE. CDR3 amino acids: CASSVGVSWTDTQYF. The covered CDR3 bases are TGTGCCAGCAGCGTAGGCGTGAGTTGGACAGATACG.

This clone has at least ten counts. The CDR3 is cut off 3 residues early in the read; its end comes from the germline J gene. The chain employs TRBV13 and TRBJ2-7; 9 nucleotides line up with TRBD1. The CDR3 extends over 15 amino acids. The germline V gene encodes CDR1 PRHDT and CDR2 FYEKMQ (reference sequence). V lost 4 bases to trimming and J lost 1 base; unmatched junction nucleotides: 5. CDR3 bases read: TGTGCCAGCAGCTCGACGGACAGGGGTTCCTACGAG. Translation gives CASSSTDRGSYE. The full CDR3 reads CASSSTDRGSYEQYF.

This clone was observed at least ten times. The CDR3 end falls 3 residues outside the read, so it is completed with the germline J gene. This rearrangement joins TRBV5-1 to TRBJ1-1; TRBD1 matches at 9 bases. The CDR3 is made up of 17 amino acids. Trimming removed 4 bases from V and 1 base from J; junction bases left unmatched: 11. CDR1 and CDR2 from the germline V gene are SGHRS and YFSETQ. CDR3 DNA (partial): TGCGCCAGCAGCGACGGACAGGGGAATGTCAAGAACACTGAA. It encodes CASSDGQGNVKNTE. The full CDR3 protein reads CASSDGQGNVKNTEAFF.

This clone has just a few counts. The read stops 3 residues short of the end of the CDR3; the missing end is completed from the germline J gene. This rearrangement joins TRBV6-1 to TRBJ1-5, with a tentative D call TRBD1 (5 bases). The V end was cut by 2 bases, the J end by 4 bases, with 12 bases between. CDR3 length equals 15 residues. From germline, CDR1 is MNHNS and CDR2 SASEGT. CDR3 DNA, as far as it was read: TGTGCCAGCAGTGAATGGAGGGCAGGGAATCAGCCC. Residues: CASSEWRAGNQP. The whole CDR3 is CASSEWRAGNQPQHF.

This clone was seen repeatedly, ten times or more. The CDR3 end lies 3 residues beyond the end of the read and is filled in from the germline J gene. The chain links TRBV13 to TRBJ2-1; TRBD2 aligns across 14 bases. Germline V gives CDR1 PRHDT, CDR2 FYEKMQ (reference sequence). The CDR3 totals 20 residues. J gave up 3 bases and V 5 bases, and 15 bases lay outside the gene matches. Partial CDR3 DNA: TGTGCCAGCAGCCGTCCCGGGACTAGCGGGAGTAAGCGAGGCTACAATGAG. It yields the protein CASSRPGTSGSKRGYNE. In full, the CDR3 reads CASSRPGTSGSKRGYNEQFF.

This clone was recorded many times. The read stops 3 residues short of the end of the CDR3; the missing end is completed from the germline J gene. The rearrangement joins TRBV19 to TRBJ2-7, with 10 bases lining up with TRBD1. This CDR3 has 14 amino acids. The V and J ends lost 5 bases and 0 bases, in that order; junction bases with no gene match: 1. From germline, CDR1 is LNHDA and CDR2 SQIVND (reference sequence). The chain's CDR3 is CASSWTGGSYEQYF. CDR3 DNA, as far as it was read: TGTGCCAGTAGTTGGACAGGGGGCTCCTACGAG.

This clone was counted at least ten times. The CDR3 end falls 3 residues outside the read, so it is completed with the germline J gene. The chain combines TRBV12-3 or TRBV12-4 with TRBJ2-7; 8 bases are a match to TRBD2. This CDR3 region has 16 residues. Losses at the gene ends were 6 bases for V and 1 base for J; bases not matched to a gene: 11. CDR3 DNA (partial): TGTGCCAGCAGCTCCTTATGGCGGGGGGCTTCCTACGAG. Translating it yields CASSSLWRGASYE. The full CDR3 protein is CASSSLWRGASYEQYF.

In regard to this clone: The read ends 3 residues early relative to the CDR3; the germline J gene fills the gap. The identical CDR3 is also encoded by other nucleotide sequences in the sample. The V gene is TRBV5-1, the J gene TRBJ1-2; 7 bases map to TRBD1. The CDR3 totals 12 residues. The germline V gene encodes CDR1 SGHRS and CDR2 YFSETQ. This CDR3 reads CASSWDSRGYTF. The sequenced CDR3 bases are TGCGCCAGCAGCTGGGACAGCCGCGGC.

This clone was observed a few times. Coverage ceases 3 residues before the CDR3 finishes, and the germline J gene fills in the end. The chain joins TRBV6-1 to TRBJ2-3; 7 nucleotides align to TRBD2. The CDR3 loop spans 14 amino acids. Germline CDR1 MNHNS, CDR2 SASEGT. CDR3 DNA (partial): TGTGCCAGCAGTGGGGAGGGGCGCAATCAGCCG. Translation: CASSGEGRNQP. The CDR3 reads in full as CASSGEGRNQPQYF.

This clone came up many times. The observed sequence ends 3 residues before the CDR3 terminus, with the missing tail filled in from the germline J gene. The genes are TRBV11-3 and TRBJ2-1, with 7 bases fitting TRBD1. V trimming: 5 bases; J trimming: 1 base; junction bases outside the gene matches: 5. CDR1 and CDR2 from the germline V gene are SGHNT and YENEEA. The CDR3 length is 15 residues. The CDR3 DNA, read in part, is TGTGCCAGCAGCGCCACAGGGGTTTCCTACAATGAG. Encoded protein: CASSATGVSYNE. The complete CDR3 protein is CASSATGVSYNEQFF.

There are many counts of this clone. The read stops 3 residues short of the end of the CDR3; the missing end is completed from the germline J gene. The chain recombines TRBV5-1 with TRBJ1-2; D perhaps matches TRBD1 (5 bases). The germline V gene has CDR1 SGHRS and CDR2 YFSETQ. This CDR3 is built from 14 residues. CDR3 protein: CASSFSDSSDGYTF. Incomplete CDR3 DNA: TGCGCCAGCAGCTTCTCCGACAGTTCTGACGGC.

This clone was seen more than once but under ten times. CDR3 DNA (partial): TGTGCCAGCACCCTGGAGGTAGCGGCGGCCTACGAC. It translates to CASTLEVAAAYD. The whole CDR3 is CASTLEVAAAYDYTF. The chain combines TRBV2 with TRBJ1-2; D remains unclear. Read data end 3 residues before the CDR3 end; the end is taken from the germline J gene. This CDR3 comprises 15 residues. Germline V gene sequence: CDR1 SNHLY, CDR2 FYNNEI.

This clone was found many times. With the read ending 3 residues before the CDR3 end, the germline J gene is used to fill in that end. The chain carries TRBV19 and TRBJ2-4; TRBD2 aligns across 11 bases. The CDR3 contains 17 residues. Trimming took 3 bases from V and 0 from J; bases not matched to a gene: 4. Per germline, CDR1 LNHDA and CDR2 SQIVND (reference sequence). The CDR3 protein is CASSMTSGIPAKNIQYF. The sequenced part of the CDR3 DNA is TGTGCCAGTAGTATGACTAGCGGGATCCCAGCCAAAAACATT.

This clone came up many times. The read gets to within 3 residues of the CDR3 end, and the germline J gene fills in the rest. The chain is built from TRBV5-1 and TRBJ2-3; D possibly corresponds to TRBD1 (5 bases). This CDR3 has 15 residues. Germline V gene lookup returns CDR1 SGHRS and CDR2 YFSETQ. V was shortened by 4 bases and J by 0 bases, with 12 bases between the two germline ends. The CDR3 reads CASSPQGTSTDTQYF. The covered CDR3 bases are TGCGCCAGCAGCCCGCAGGGAACTAGCACAGATACG.

In this sample, this clone turned up many times. The read comes to an end 3 residues before the CDR3 does, leaving the germline J gene to fill in the end. V and J are TRBV18 and TRBJ2-6; TRBD1 agrees at 11 bases. V shed 3 bases and J 0 bases; nucleotides not matched to a gene: 4. Germline CDR1 and CDR2: KGHSH and LQKENI. This CDR3 contains 18 residues. The sequenced part of the CDR3 DNA is TGTGCCAGCTCACCCGGACAGGGGGCTCGCTCTGGGGCCAACGTC. Translated, it gives CASSPGQGARSGANV. The entire CDR3 sequence reads CASSPGQGARSGANVLTF. Full variable domain (remainder filled in from reference TRBV18 and TRBJ2-6): NAGVMQNPRHLVRRRGQEARLRCSPMKGHSHVYWYRQLPEEGLKFMVYLQKENIIDESGMPKERFSAEFPKEGPSILRIQQVVRGDSAAYFCASSPGQGARSGANVLTFGAGSRLTVL.

Remarks on this clone: With the read ending 3 residues before the CDR3 end, the germline J gene is used to fill in that end. The chain links TRBV18 to TRBJ2-3; a weak D match, TRBD2 (5 bases). The CDR3 sequence is 17 residues long. CDR1 is KGHSH and CDR2 is LQKENI in the germline V gene. V was cut by 6 bases and J by 0 bases, with 19 bases left in between. The CDR3 bases that were read are TGTGCCAGCTCCCCGGGGATCGACCGACCTAGCACAGATACG. Protein product: CASSPGIDRPSTDT. The CDR3 reads in full as CASSPGIDRPSTDTQYF. Full variable domain (missing parts from reference TRBV18 and TRBJ2-3): NAGVMQNPRHLVRRRGQEARLRCSPMKGHSHVYWYRQLPEEGLKFMVYLQKENIIDESGMPKERFSAEFPKEGPSILRIQQVVRGDSAAYFCASSPGIDRPSTDTQYFGPGTRLTVL.

This clone was seen many times. From the germline J gene comes the end of the CDR3, since the read stops 3 residues before it. V is TRBV18 and J is TRBJ1-2, with a possible D match to TRBD1 (5 bases). There are 14 residues in the CDR3. Germline values: CDR1 KGHSH, CDR2 LQKENI. V shed 3 bases and J shed 0 bases, with 8 bases lying between them. The sequenced part of the CDR3 DNA is TGTGCCAGCTCACCCAGGGAAGCTAACTATGGC. Residues: CASSPREANYG. The CDR3, in full, reads CASSPREANYGYTF.

This clone was counted at least ten times. The sequence runs out 3 residues before the end of the CDR3; the remainder is reconstructed from the germline J gene. The gene calls are TRBV19 and TRBJ2-1; TRBD2 might be the D (6 bases). Trimming took off 4 bases at V and 2 bases at J, with 15 bases between the two ends. The germline CDR1 and CDR2 sequences are LNHDA and SQIVND (reference sequence). CDR3 length: 16 residues. The covered CDR3 bases are TGTGCCAGTAGTAATTGGCGGGGAGGCGCCTACAATGAG. This translates into CASSNWRGGAYNE. The entire CDR3 sequence reads CASSNWRGGAYNEQFF.

Ten or more counts support this clone. The CDR3 end falls 3 residues outside the read, so it is completed with the germline J gene. This chain uses TRBV19 with TRBJ1-2, with 9 bases identical to TRBD1. This CDR3 spans 14 amino acids. Per germline, CDR1 LNHDA and CDR2 SQIVND (reference sequence). The ends lost 3 bases at V and 6 bases at J; junction bases unmatched: 5. This CDR3 reads CASSIHTGGNGYTF. Incomplete CDR3 DNA: TGTGCCAGTAGTATCCATACAGGGGGCAATGGC.

This clone was detected a few times. Read data end 3 residues before the CDR3 end; the end is taken from the germline J gene. This sequence joins TRBV19 and TRBJ1-2; 7 nucleotides match TRBD1. The CDR3 covers 13 residues. Germline V lookup: CDR1 LNHDA, CDR2 SQIVND (reference sequence). The sequenced CDR3 bases are TGTGCCAGTAGGACTAGCGGGACAGATACC. This encodes CASRTSGTDT. In full, the CDR3 reads CASRTSGTDTYTF.

On this clone: The sequenced fragment ends 3 residues before the CDR3 boundary, so the rest is inferred from the germline J gene. The chain carries TRBV5-1 and TRBJ2-7, with a weak D call TRBD1 (6 bases). Germline CDR1 reads SGHRS; CDR2 reads YFSETQ. The CDR3 spans 13 residues. The V end was cut by 3 bases, the J end by 2 bases, with 9 bases between. CDR3 amino acids: CASSWDTTYEQYF. The DNA read from the CDR3 is TGCGCCAGCAGCTGGGACACCACCTACGAG.

This clone has ten or more counts. The CDR3 is cut off 3 residues early in the read; its end comes from the germline J gene. The rearrangement links TRBV4-1 to TRBJ1-1; no clear D gene. Per the germline V gene, CDR1 is MGHRA and CDR2 is YSYEKL. The CDR3 is 12 amino acids. The CDR3 sequence is CASSQRVGEAFF. CDR3 bases read: TGCGCCAGCAGCCAACGGGTCGGCGAA.

In its sample, this clone was seen many times. With the read ending 3 residues before the CDR3 end, the germline J gene is used to fill in that end. The chain carries TRBV7-3 and TRBJ1-5, with D perhaps TRBD1 (6 bases). V lost 6 bases and J 3 bases, leaving 15 bases between the germline ends. CDR3 length equals 15 residues. The germline V gene has CDR1 SGHTA and CDR2 FQGTGA. Here the CDR3 reads CASRAKGQLNQPQHF. The CDR3 bases that were read are TGTGCCAGCAGAGCAAAAGGACAGCTCAATCAGCCC.

This clone occurred many times. The read halts 3 residues ahead of the CDR3 end, with the missing end drawn from the germline J gene. The chain employs TRBV19 and TRBJ2-7; tentatively, D is TRBD1 (6 bases). V lost 1 base and J 6 bases, leaving 13 bases between the germline ends. The CDR3 spans 14 residues. Per germline, CDR1 LNHDA and CDR2 SQIVND (reference sequence). The DNA read from the CDR3 is TGTGCCAGTAGTATAGTCAATAACAGGGTCGAG. It codes for CASSIVNNRVE. The whole CDR3 protein reads CASSIVNNRVEQYF. Using reference TRBV19 and TRBJ2-7 for the parts outside the CDR3, the full variable domain is DGGITQSPKYLFRKEGQNVTLSCEQNLNHDAMYWYRQDPGQGLRLIYYSQIVNDFQKGDIAEGYSVSREKKESFPLTVTSAQKNPTAFYLCASSIVNNRVEQYFGPGTRLTVT.

This clone was detected ten times or more. The read terminates 3 residues before the CDR3 end, so the remaining end is supplied by the germline J gene. The J gene is TRBJ2-2, the V gene TRBV29-1; no clear D. Trimming left V 4 bases short and J 0 bases short, with 9 bases between. Germline lookup yields CDR1 SQVTM and CDR2 ANQGSEA. This CDR3 contains 14 residues. The CDR3 DNA, read in part, is TGCAGCGTTGGTCTTCGGTCGAACACCGGGGAG. Its protein is CSVGLRSNTGE. The entire CDR3 protein is CSVGLRSNTGELFF.

This clone has a handful of counts. The read ends 3 residues early relative to the CDR3; the germline J gene fills the gap. The chain has TRBV18 and TRBJ1-2; no firm D call. The CDR3 extends over 11 amino acids. Per germline, CDR1 KGHSH and CDR2 LQKENI. CDR3 region: CASSASYGYTF. The sequenced part of the CDR3 DNA is TGTGCCAGCTCAGCAAGCTACGGC.

At least ten counts were recorded for this clone. The read terminates 3 residues before the CDR3 end, so the remaining end is supplied by the germline J gene. This chain uses TRBV29-1 with TRBJ1-2; D gene uncertain. V was clipped by 7 bases and J by 7 bases, with 16 bases between them. Germline-derived CDR1 and CDR2 are SQVTM and ANQGSEA. This CDR3 comprises 12 residues. CDR3 sequence: CSEIEGLSGYTF. The covered CDR3 bases are TGCAGCGAGATTGAGGGCTTAAGTGGC.